A selection of T cell receptor beta chains follows, all from one sample in a study of early T cells in non-severe SARS-CoV-2 infection. TCRdb redid the calling of the 5' RACE reads with MiXCR, one entry per CDR3 protein. The table lists fewer than 100,000 distinct CDR3 sequences, roughly 13% of them singletons. The specimen was whole blood. All receptors derive from an adult who was a healthcare worker with PCR-confirmed SARS-CoV-2 infection or an uninfected control (not recorded which). Each CDR3 is given with its conserved first and last residue. D genes are given only for firm matches. Clone size is not always given. Where it is, it says once, few, many or a class for expanded clones.

V: TRBV27
J: TRBJ2-7
D: -
size: many
DNA: TGTGCCACCTCGACGGATCGGGGTCACGAGCAGTACTTC
CDR3: CATSTDRGHEQYF

V: TRBV6-5
J: TRBJ1-1
D: -
size: few
DNA: TGTGCCAGCAGTTCCGCGGGTCTAACAGCTTTCTTT
CDR3: CASSSAGLTAFF

V: TRBV20-1
J: TRBJ2-7
D: TRBD1
size: many
DNA: TGCAGTGCTAGAGGGGACAGGGTTGAGGAGCAGTACTTC
CDR3: CSARGDRVEEQYF

V: TRBV11-2
J: TRBJ2-5
D: -
size: many
DNA: TGTGCCAGCAGCTTACCGGGGTCAGAGACCCAGTACTTC
CDR3: CASSLPGSETQYF

V: TRBV28
J: TRBJ2-1
D: -
size: few
DNA: TGTGCCAGCACGGCACTAGGCACTGAGCAGTTCTTC
CDR3: CASTALGTEQFF

V: TRBV29-1
J: TRBJ1-2
D: -
size: few
DNA: TGCAGCGTTCTGGACTCTGCCTCCCCGGACTACACCTTC
CDR3: CSVLDSASPDYTF

V: TRBV6-1
J: TRBJ1-4
D: -
size: many
DNA: TGTGCCAGCAGTGAAGCCCACCAGGGCACAACTAATGAAAAACTGTTTTTT
CDR3: CASSEAHQGTTNEKLFF

V: TRBV29-1
J: TRBJ1-1
D: -
size: few
DNA: TGCAGCGTCCAGGGAGGCCACACTGAAGCTTTCTTT
CDR3: CSVQGGHTEAFF

V: TRBV10-2
J: TRBJ2-3
D: -
size: -
DNA: TGCGCCAGCAGTCCTCACGCCACCGGGACCCCGAGAGATACGCAGTATTTT
CDR3: CASSPHATGTPRDTQYF

V: TRBV7-2
J: TRBJ2-2
D: TRBD1
size: few
DNA: TGTGCCAGCAGCCTACGTTACAGGGGAACGAACACCGGGGAGCTGTTTTTT
CDR3: CASSLRYRGTNTGELFF

V: TRBV7-2
J: TRBJ2-3
D: -
size: many
DNA: TGTGCCAGCAGAAGGGCCACAGATACGCAGTATTTT
CDR3: CASRRATDTQYF

V: TRBV7-2
J: TRBJ2-5
D: -
size: many
DNA: TGTGCCAGCAGTTTGGGGGGACAAGAGACCCAGTACTTC
CDR3: CASSLGGQETQYF

V: TRBV6-1
J: TRBJ2-2
D: -
size: few
DNA: TGTGCCAGCAGTTACCTCCAGAACACCGGGGAGCTGTTTTTT
CDR3: CASSYLQNTGELFF

V: TRBV14
J: TRBJ1-1
D: -
size: -
DNA: TGTGCCAGCAGCCAAGTCAGAACTGAAGCTTTCTTT
CDR3: CASSQVRTEAFF

V: TRBV20-1
J: TRBJ2-1
D: -
size: few
DNA: TGCAGTGCTAATAGGTGGGGAGCGGGCAATGAGCAGTTCTTC
CDR3: CSANRWGAGNEQFF

V: TRBV12-3/TRBV12-4
J: TRBJ2-1
D: -
size: few
DNA: TGTGCCAGCAGTTTGACTAGGAACAATGAGCAGTTCTTC
CDR3: CASSLTRNNEQFF

V: TRBV2
J: TRBJ1-5
D: -
size: few
DNA: TGTGCCAGCAGTGATCCGGGGGGCGCCGGTCAGCCCCAGCATTTT
CDR3: CASSDPGGAGQPQHF

V: TRBV2
J: TRBJ1-4
D: TRBD1
size: -
DNA: TGTGCCAGCAGGGATAGACAGGGAACTTTGAGGCATGAAAAACTGTTTTTT
CDR3: CASRDRQGTLRHEKLFF

V: TRBV11-2
J: TRBJ2-2
D: -
size: few
DNA: TGTGCCAGCCTACCCTTGAACACCGGGGAGCTGTTTTTT
CDR3: CASLPLNTGELFF

V: TRBV5-8
J: TRBJ2-7
D: -
size: -
DNA: TGTGCCAGCAGCCCACCAGGCAGGGGACTCTACGAGCAGTACTTC
CDR3: CASSPPGRGLYEQYF

V: TRBV4-1
J: TRBJ2-5
D: TRBD1
size: few
DNA: TGCGCCAGCAGCCAAGACCAGGGGACAGGGGAAGAGACCCAGTACTTC
CDR3: CASSQDQGTGEETQYF

V: TRBV7-2
J: TRBJ2-5
D: -
size: -
DNA: TGTGCCAGCAGCCCGGGGATGTACCAAGAGACCCAGTACTTC
CDR3: CASSPGMYQETQYF

V: TRBV29-1
J: TRBJ2-1
D: -
size: few
DNA: TGCAGCGTTGAGGCAGGTGGGAATGAGCAGTTCTTC
CDR3: CSVEAGGNEQFF

V: TRBV11-2
J: TRBJ2-1
D: -
size: many
DNA: TGTGCCAGCAGCTCGTCGGGAAACTCCTACAATGAGCAGTTCTTC
CDR3: CASSSSGNSYNEQFF

V: TRBV29-1
J: TRBJ2-2
D: TRBD1
size: many
DNA: TGCAGCGCCGTAGACAGGGTGAACACCGGGGAGCTGTTTTTT
CDR3: CSAVDRVNTGELFF

V: TRBV6-5
J: TRBJ1-1
D: -
size: -
DNA: TGTGCCAGCAGCAGGGGTTTTATGAACAGGGAGGTTTATGCTGAAGCTTTCTTT
CDR3: CASSRGFMNREVYAEAFF

V: TRBV6-2/TRBV6-3
J: TRBJ2-1
D: TRBD2
size: -
DNA: TGTGCCAGCACCCGACTAGCGGCAGACAATGAGCAGTTCTTC
CDR3: CASTRLAADNEQFF

V: TRBV10-3
J: TRBJ2-2
D: -
size: -
DNA: TGTGCCACCTTTTCCGGGGAGCTGTTTTTT
CDR3: CATFSGELFF

V: TRBV19
J: TRBJ1-2
D: -
size: many
DNA: TGTGCCAGTAGTTGGGTCGAATACTCCTCCCGTGGTCACACCTTC
CDR3: CASSWVEYSSRGHTF

V: TRBV29-1
J: TRBJ2-1
D: TRBD2
size: many
DNA: TGCAGCGTCGTCCCGAATCGGGGGGGGCCGAGTGAGCAGTTCTTC
CDR3: CSVVPNRGGPSEQFF

V: TRBV4-1
J: TRBJ2-7
D: TRBD1
size: many
DNA: TGCGCCAGCAGTCCGACAGGGTTCTCCTACGAGCAGTACTTC
CDR3: CASSPTGFSYEQYF

V: TRBV11-1
J: TRBJ1-6
D: -
size: many
DNA: TGTGCCAGCAGCCCTCGCAGGGGTAGCAATTCACCCCTCCACTTT
CDR3: CASSPRRGSNSPLHF

V: TRBV20-1
J: TRBJ1-5
D: -
size: -
DNA: TGCAGTGCTGCCGCGGGGAATCAGCCCCAGCATTTT
CDR3: CSAAAGNQPQHF

V: TRBV18
J: TRBJ1-6
D: -
size: -
DNA: TGTGCCAGCTCGCGGGACATCGATAATTCACCCCTCCACTTT
CDR3: CASSRDIDNSPLHF

V: TRBV6-5
J: TRBJ1-2
D: -
size: few
DNA: TGTGCCACCTACCGGGGGAGGACAGCGTCTAACTATGGCTACACCTTC
CDR3: CATYRGRTASNYGYTF

V: TRBV20-1
J: TRBJ2-3
D: TRBD2
size: many
DNA: TGCAGTGCTAGAGATGGTCTAGCGGGGGGCCTGAGCACAGATACGCAGTATTTT
CDR3: CSARDGLAGGLSTDTQYF

V: TRBV12-3/TRBV12-4
J: TRBJ2-7
D: -
size: -
DNA: TGTGCCAGCAGCTCGGACGCGTACTCCTACGAGCAGTACTTC
CDR3: CASSSDAYSYEQYF

V: TRBV7-2
J: TRBJ2-3
D: TRBD2
size: many
DNA: TGTGCCAGCAGCTTAGAGCGAGCGGGGGGCACAGATACGCAGTATTTT
CDR3: CASSLERAGGTDTQYF

V: TRBV7-9
J: TRBJ2-3
D: -
size: many
DNA: TGTGCCAGCAGCTTAGGGACAGCCACAGATACGCAGTATTTT
CDR3: CASSLGTATDTQYF

V: TRBV3-1
J: TRBJ1-6
D: -
size: few
DNA: TGTGCCAGCAGCCAAGATTCATCCGGGGATCCCCTCCACTTT
CDR3: CASSQDSSGDPLHF

V: TRBV2
J: TRBJ1-1
D: -
size: few
DNA: TGTGCCAGCAGGGTTCAAATGGGACAAGCTTTCTTT
CDR3: CASRVQMGQAFF

V: TRBV7-2
J: TRBJ2-3
D: -
size: -
DNA: TGTACCAGCAGCTTATCTCCTATGGCAGATACGCAGTATTTT
CDR3: CTSSLSPMADTQYF

V: TRBV2
J: TRBJ2-5
D: -
size: -
DNA: TGTGCCAGCAGTGTTACCGGGACCAAGGAATCCCAGTACTTC
CDR3: CASSVTGTKESQYF

V: TRBV12-3/TRBV12-4
J: TRBJ1-1
D: -
size: many
DNA: TGTGCCAGCAGCTTGACGGAGGTGTACACTGAAGCTTTCTTT
CDR3: CASSLTEVYTEAFF

V: TRBV20-1
J: TRBJ1-2
D: TRBD1
size: few
DNA: TGCAGTGCTAGAGAGGACAGGGGAAAAGGCTACACCTTC
CDR3: CSAREDRGKGYTF

V: TRBV18
J: TRBJ1-1
D: -
size: few
DNA: TGTGCCAGCTCACCATTTCAGGGGAACACTGAAGCTTTCTTT
CDR3: CASSPFQGNTEAFF

V: TRBV29-1
J: TRBJ1-1
D: -
size: -
DNA: TGCAGCGTTTGCTACACCGGGAACACTGAAGCTTTCTTT
CDR3: CSVCYTGNTEAFF

V: TRBV6-2/TRBV6-3
J: TRBJ2-1
D: -
size: many
DNA: TGTGCCAGCAGTTACTCGATTGGCGACAGGTCTTTGTGGCAGTTCTTC
CDR3: CASSYSIGDRSLWQFF

V: TRBV29-1
J: TRBJ1-1
D: -
size: -
DNA: TGCAGCGGGACGTACACTGAAGCTTTCTTT
CDR3: CSGTYTEAFF

V: TRBV27
J: TRBJ2-7
D: TRBD2
size: many
DNA: TGTGCCAGCAGTTTATGGCCTAGCGGGGGTAGCGAGCAGTACTTC
CDR3: CASSLWPSGGSEQYF

V: TRBV6-5
J: TRBJ1-6
D: TRBD1
size: few
DNA: TGTGCCAGTAGACAGGGGGTTGGATCACCCCTCCACTTT
CDR3: CASRQGVGSPLHF

V: TRBV7-2
J: TRBJ1-6
D: -
size: many
DNA: TGTGCCAGCAGCTTACAGGGGACGGTCAATTCACCCCTCCACTTT
CDR3: CASSLQGTVNSPLHF

V: TRBV28
J: TRBJ2-7
D: TRBD1
size: many
DNA: TGTGCCAGCAGTGCCGGGACAGATTCCTACGAGCAGTACTTC
CDR3: CASSAGTDSYEQYF

V: TRBV19
J: TRBJ1-5
D: TRBD1
size: many
DNA: TGTGCCAGTAGCCCCCAGGACAGGCGCAATCAGCCCCAGCATTTT
CDR3: CASSPQDRRNQPQHF

V: TRBV20-1
J: TRBJ1-5
D: TRBD1
size: few
DNA: TGCAGTGCCCCGGACAGGTCTATGAATCAGCCCCAGCATTTT
CDR3: CSAPDRSMNQPQHF